The 6 T cell receptor beta chains presented below share a single source sample, sequenced in a study of identical twins (dated by TCRdb to the mid-2010s). The library was built by means of 5' RACE. The listed sequencing device is Illumina HiSeq 2000. TCRdb redid the processing of the public reads, applying fastp at Q25 and MiXCR, and retained in-frame beta chains. Rows are combined by CDR3 protein, so each entry shows the most common genes and DNA. The sample has about 570,000 distinct CDR3 sequences on record, approximately 9.6% of them singletons. Around 3.2% of the sample goes to the ten largest clones. These data were also filed under a second study, of yellow fever vaccine responses in identical twins.

Sequenced sample: PBMCs. The receptors derive from a woman aged 18-35 years in good health.

This clonotype came up a few times. The V call is TRBV20-1, the J call TRBJ2-7; D possibly uses TRBD1 or TRBD2 (5 bases each). Trimming stripped 3 bases from V and 4 bases from J, with 16 bases between. The CDR3 runs to 14 residues. The germline CDR1 and CDR2 sequences are DFQATT and SNEGSKA (reference sequence). CDR3 region: CSASWDLDGYEQYF. CDR3 sequence (DNA): TGCAGTGCTAGTTGGGACCTCGACGGATACGAGCAGTACTTC.

As concerns this clonotype: A clone one base away is much larger, so this may be a read error. This chain uses TRBV28 with TRBJ2-3; 9 bases fit TRBD2. CDR1 is MDHEN and CDR2 is SYDVKM in the germline V gene. This CDR3 spans 15 amino acids. The trim removed 5 bases at V and 6 bases at J, leaving 9 bases unmatched. Here the CDR3 reads CASSDGTSFRDTQYF. The CDR3 coding sequence is TGTGCCAGCAGTGACGGGACTAGCTTCAGGGATACGCAGTATTTT.

This chain connects TRBV5-1 to TRBJ2-1, with D tentatively TRBD1 (5 bases). Germline lookup yields CDR1 SGHRS and CDR2 YFSETQ. Trimming removed 5 bases from V and 5 bases from J, with 17 bases in between. The CDR3 runs to 15 residues. The CDR3 spells CASRWGGQNNNEQFF. As DNA, the CDR3 is TGCGCCAGCAGGTGGGGCGGTCAGAATAACAATGAGCAGTTCTTC. The variable domain in full, completed from reference TRBV5-1 and TRBJ2-1, reads KAGVTQTPRYLIKTRGQQVTLSCSPISGHRSVSWYQQTPGQGLQFLFEYFSETQRNKGNFPGRFSGRQFSNSRSEMNVSTLELGDSALYLCASRWGGQNNNEQFFGPGTRLTVL.

The sample holds a few counts of this clonotype. The chain combines TRBV6-2 or TRBV6-3 with TRBJ2-1; D is perhaps TRBD2 (6 bases). This CDR3 spans 15 amino acids. The germline V and J ends were trimmed by 6 bases and 7 bases, with 19 bases remaining between them. The germline CDR1 and CDR2 sequences are MNHEY and SVGEGT. The CDR3 coding sequence is TGTGCCAGCAGGCGGGACGGGGGTTTAGGAAATGAGCAGTTCTTC. It encodes CASRRDGGLGNEQFF.

This clonotype was seen ten or more times. This chain connects TRBV20-1 to TRBJ2-3; 7 bases are a match to TRBD2. The CDR3 contains 14 residues. V lost 7 bases, J lost 5 bases, and 12 bases stayed unmatched. The germline gives CDR1 DFQATT, CDR2 SNEGSKA (reference sequence). CDR3 sequence: CSGSPLLAGDTQYF. The DNA of the CDR3 is TGCAGTGGTAGTCCCTTATTAGCGGGAGATACGCAGTATTTT.

The gene calls are TRBV27 and TRBJ2-1, with 8 bases identical to TRBD1. J lost 9 bases, V lost 4 bases, and 5 bases had no gene match. This CDR3 comprises 13 residues. Germline V gives CDR1 MNHEY, CDR2 SMNVEV (reference sequence). The CDR3 DNA sequence: TGTGCCAGCAGTTGGACAGGGTCGGGTGAGCAGTTCTTC. This codes for CASSWTGSGEQFF.